Presented here are 16 T cell receptor beta chains from one specimen sequenced in a study of blood T cell repertoires in COVID-19. Using immunoSEQ multiplex PCR, the repertoire was profiled, and TCRdb retains in-frame clones only, with some absent. Of under 50,000 clones in the sample, 91% were seen once. Specimen: peripheral blood. All receptors come from a man between 70 and 80 years old with active COVID-19.

The genes are TRBV6-5 and TRBJ1-1; D gene ambiguous. Germline lookup yields CDR1 MNHEY and CDR2 SVGAGI. Trimming pared 4 bases from V and 3 bases from J, leaving 6 bases between. The length of the CDR3 is 12 residues. The chain's CDR3 is CASSSYYTEAFF. The CDR3 DNA reads as TGTGCCAGCAGTTCGTACTACACTGAAGCTTTCTTT.

This chain links TRBV18 with TRBJ2-7, with D tentatively TRBD1 (5 bases). CDR1 and CDR2 from the germline V gene are KGHSH and LQKENI. This CDR3 region has 13 residues. The V and J ends lost 6 bases and 3 bases respectively, with 12 bases between them. The CDR3, as DNA: TGTGCCAGCTCTCCCAGGGATTTCTACGAGCAGTACTTC. Translating gives CASSPRDFYEQYF. Full variable domain (rest looked up from reference TRBV18 and TRBJ2-7): NAGVMQNPRHLVRRRGQEARLRCSPMKGHSHVYWYRQLPEEGLKFMVYLQKENIIDESGMPKERFSAEFPKEGPSILRIQQVVRGDSAAYFCASSPRDFYEQYFGPGTRLTVT.

This clone occurred once. The V and J genes are TRBV2 and TRBJ1-2; D may be TRBD1 (6 bases). This CDR3 comprises 12 residues. V lost 6 bases and J 4 bases, leaving 9 bases between the germline ends. Germline V gives CDR1 SNHLY, CDR2 FYNNEI. CDR3 sequence reads: CASRGASYGYTF. The CDR3 coding sequence is TGTGCCAGCAGGGGGGCCTCCTATGGCTACACCTTC.

The chain links TRBV2 to TRBJ2-7; the D gene is possibly TRBD1 (6 bases). The CDR3 sequence is 14 residues long. Per the germline V gene, CDR1 is SNHLY and CDR2 is FYNNEI. V was trimmed by 0 bases and J by 3 bases, leaving 9 bases between them. The CDR3 nucleotides are TGTGCCAGCAGTGAAGCGGGCAGGGGCTACGAGCAGTACTTC. Its translation is CASSEAGRGYEQYF.

This rearrangement joins TRBV5-4 to TRBJ1-2; no clear D gene. Deletions cut 1 base from V and 3 bases from J, with 10 bases between. The CDR3 is 14 amino acids. CDR1 and CDR2 (germline): SGHNT, YYREEE (reference sequence). The CDR3 DNA is TGTGCCAGCAGCTTGATGGCGGCGGACTATGGCTACACCTTC. It specifies CASSLMAADYGYTF.

The V gene is TRBV4-3, the J gene TRBJ1-1, with D unclear. CDR1 and CDR2 (germline): LGHNA, YSLEER. The CDR3 sequence is 16 residues long. V shed 1 base and J shed 5 bases, with 17 bases lying between them. Written as DNA, the CDR3 is TGCGCCAGCAGCCAAGGGTCGGGCAGGACGGGAACTGAAGCTTTCTTT. Translation: CASSQGSGRTGTEAFF.

V is TRBV10-3 and J is TRBJ2-3, with 10 bases matching TRBD2. The J segment lost 2 bases and the V segment lost 4 bases, leaving 9 bases of the junction unmatched. Germline assignment: CDR1 ENHRY and CDR2 SYGVKD. The CDR3 contains 17 residues. DNA of the CDR3: TGTGCCATCAGTGCGGTGGCTAGCGGGGGCCCCACAGATACGCAGTATTTT. Translating gives CAISAVASGGPTDTQYF.

The V gene is TRBV23-1, the J gene TRBJ1-1; 9 bases agree with TRBD1. TRBV23-1 is an ORF, and what it does is uncertain. The V segment lost 0 bases and the J segment 6 bases; nucleotides outside the gene matches: 11. This CDR3 comprises 17 residues. CDR3 sequence reads: CASSQSPGQGQNPEAFF. CDR3 sequence (DNA): TGCGCCAGCAGTCAATCACCTGGACAGGGGCAGAATCCTGAAGCTTTCTTT.

The genes are TRBV3-1 (or the pseudogene TRBV3-2) and TRBJ2-5; weak D call: TRBD1 (6 bases). The CDR3 extends over 17 amino acids. V lost 0 bases to trimming and J lost 3 bases, with 17 bases between them. The germline gives CDR1 LGHDT, CDR2 YNNKEL (reference sequence). CDR3 in amino acids: CASSQDIKGVMEETQYF. CDR3 nucleotide sequence: TGTGCCAGCAGCCAAGATATCAAGGGGGTAATGGAAGAGACCCAGTACTTC.

This clone was counted between two and nine times. The chain combines TRBV12-3 or TRBV12-4 with TRBJ2-7, with D unresolved. V lost 1 base and J 6 bases, leaving 4 bases between the germline ends. The CDR3 covers 11 residues. CDR3 in amino acids: CASSLVGEQYF. The CDR3 DNA is TGTGCCAGCAGTTTAGTCGGCGAGCAGTACTTC.

The genes are TRBV5-4 and TRBJ2-5, with TRBD2 identical over 12 bases. V shed 4 bases, J shed 6 bases, and the junction held 16 bases outside the gene matches. The V gene's germline CDR1 is SGHNT and CDR2 YYREEE (reference sequence). This CDR3 has 18 amino acids. The CDR3 region has the DNA TGTGCCAGCAGCCCGGTCGGACTAGCGGGGCCTCCCCAGAAGACCCAGTACTTC. Its translation: CASSPVGLAGPPQKTQYF.

The rearrangement joins TRBV10-3 to TRBJ1-2, with 10 bases matching TRBD1. Trimming at V came to 3 bases and at J to 6 bases, leaving 7 bases not matched to a gene. Germline V gene lookup returns CDR1 ENHRY and CDR2 SYGVKD. CDR3 length: 15 amino acids. The CDR3 coding sequence is TGTGCCATCAGTGAAGACAGGGGGCATGTCGATGGCTACACCTTC. This sequence encodes CAISEDRGHVDGYTF.

This clone appeared once. This chain uses TRBV28 with TRBJ2-5, with 8 bases aligning to TRBD1. This CDR3 has 16 residues. Germline CDR1 reads MDHEN; CDR2 reads SYDVKM. Losses at the gene ends were 4 bases for V and 4 bases for J; bases not matched to a gene: 11. CDR3: CASSSPGQGALETQYF. Written as DNA, the CDR3 is TGTGCCAGCAGTTCCCCCGGACAGGGAGCGTTAGAGACCCAGTACTTC.

The genes are TRBV7-3 and TRBJ2-5; D possibly corresponds to TRBD2 (6 bases). CDR1 and CDR2 from the germline V gene are SGHTA and FQGTGA. The CDR3 length is 15 residues. V was clipped by 5 bases and J by 5 bases, with 18 bases between them. The CDR3 sequence is CASSRAVGDSETQYF. The CDR3 DNA follows: TGTGCCAGCAGCAGAGCGGTTGGGGACTCGGAGACCCAGTACTTC. Supplemented by reference TRBV7-3 and TRBJ2-5, the full variable domain reads GAGVSQTPSNKVTEKGKYVELRCDPISGHTALYWYRQSLGQGPEFLIYFQGTGAADDSGLPNDRFFAVRPEGSVSTLKIQRTERGDSAVYLCASSRAVGDSETQYFGPGTRLLVL.

This clone appeared a single time. The J gene is TRBJ1-2, the V gene TRBV6-5, with TRBD1 matching over 10 bases. Germline V gene data show CDR1 as MNHEY and CDR2 as SVGAGI. Trimming at V came to 4 bases and at J to 7 bases, leaving 12 bases not matched to a gene. This CDR3 comprises 16 residues. CDR3 protein: CASSSPTGGVSGGYTF. CDR3 DNA: TGTGCCAGCAGTTCCCCGACAGGGGGCGTTTCTGGTGGCTACACCTTC.

This clone was observed a handful of times. The chain employs TRBV4-3 and TRBJ1-5; D is unresolved. The CDR3 is 15 amino acids. Looked up from germline, CDR1 is LGHNA and CDR2 is YSLEER. Trimming pared 0 bases from V and 0 bases from J, leaving 6 bases between. In DNA form, the CDR3 reads TGCGCCAGCAGCCAAGATCGTGTTAGCAATCAGCCCCAGCATTTT. Residues: CASSQDRVSNQPQHF.